These 20 T cell receptor beta chains originate from one sample sequenced in a study of vaccination and CD4 T cells after COVID-19. Cultured CD4+ T cells had their DNA profiled by the Oncomine TCR Beta short-read assay. TCRdb independently ran MiXCR on the PCR reads; one entry per CDR3 protein. The sample lists about 15,000 distinct CDR3 sequences, over 50% seen once, with roughly 12% in the top ten. Noted treatment: approximately nine-day PBMC culture with coronavirus spike peptide pools or control peptides (ViraFEST assay). These receptors have no known antigen. The sequenced sample was CD4+ T cells from blood, cultured in vitro. The receptors here all came from a human donor who had recovered from COVID-19.

This chain links TRBV20-1 with TRBJ2-2; 15 positions agree with TRBD2. After removal of 5 bases from V and 8 bases from J, the junction contained 9 bases not matched to a gene. The CDR3 is 16 amino acids. Germline CDR1 and CDR2: DFQATT and SNEGSKA (reference sequence). In nucleotides, the CDR3 is TGCAGTGCTCCCGGACTAGCGGGAGGGCCTACTGGGGAGCTGTTTTTT. This codes for CSAPGLAGGPTGELFF.

The rearrangement links TRBV20-1 to TRBJ2-1; TRBD2 matches 7 bases. The CDR3 is made up of 15 amino acids. Looked up from germline, CDR1 is DFQATT and CDR2 is SNEGSKA (reference sequence). Germline trimming cut 1 base from V and 0 bases from J; bases unmatched to any gene: 3. The CDR3, as DNA: TGCAGTGCTAGAGGACGCGGGAGCTCCTACAATGAGCAGTTCTTC. It yields the protein CSARGRGSSYNEQFF.

The rearrangement joins TRBV7-2 to TRBJ1-2; TRBD1 matches 7 bases. Germline V lookup: CDR1 SGHTA, CDR2 FQGNSA. This CDR3 spans 13 amino acids. V dropped 5 bases and J dropped 3; count of bases not matched to a gene: 3. The CDR3: CASSEGQHYGYTF. CDR3 bases: TGTGCCAGCAGCGAGGGACAGCACTATGGCTACACCTTC. Filled out from reference TRBV7-2 and TRBJ1-2, the complete variable domain reads GAGVSQSPSNKVTEKGKDVELRCDPISGHTALYWYRQSLGQGLEFLIYFQGNSAPDKSGLPSDRFSAERTGGSVSTLTIQRTQQEDSAVYLCASSEGQHYGYTFGSGTRLTVV.

V gene TRBV2 combines with J gene TRBJ1-1; D may be TRBD1 (6 bases). Germline assignment: CDR1 SNHLY and CDR2 FYNNEI. The CDR3 loop spans 13 amino acids. V gave up 2 bases and J gave up 3 bases, with 7 bases separating them. CDR3 loop: CASSESGDTEAFF. CDR3 bases: TGTGCCAGCAGTGAATCAGGGGACACTGAAGCTTTCTTT. The full variable domain, rest sourced from reference TRBV2 and TRBJ1-1, is EPEVTQTPSHQVTQMGQEVILRCVPISNHLYFYWYRQILGQKVEFLVSFYNNEISEKSEIFDDQFSVERPDGSNFTLKIRSTKLEDSAMYFCASSESGDTEAFFGQGTRLTVV.

This chain connects TRBV7-8 to TRBJ2-3; 11 bases map to TRBD2. V dropped 6 bases and J dropped 4; count of bases not matched to a gene: 3. Per germline, CDR1 SGHVS and CDR2 FQNEAQ. The CDR3 contains 14 residues. The CDR3 DNA sequence: TGTGCCAGCAGACTAGCGGGAGTGTCAGATACGCAGTATTTT. This gives the protein CASRLAGVSDTQYF.

The rearrangement links TRBV12-3 or TRBV12-4 to TRBJ1-1; possible D gene TRBD1, 5 bases. V gave up 6 bases and J gave up 1 base, with 12 bases separating them. This CDR3 has 14 amino acids. CDR3 coding DNA: TGTGCCAGCAGCAGAACGACAGCGAACACTGAAGCTTTCTTT. This sequence encodes CASSRTTANTEAFF.

V is TRBV20-1 and J is TRBJ1-1; 8 bases match TRBD1. Germline V gene data show CDR1 as DFQATT and CDR2 as SNEGSKA (reference sequence). V shed 6 bases and J 6 bases; nucleotides not matched to a gene: 12. The CDR3 extends over 14 amino acids. Here the CDR3 DNA reads TGCAGTGCAACGACAGGACAGGGTGGGGCTGAAGCTTTCTTT. The encoded protein is CSATTGQGGAEAFF.

The chain combines TRBV20-1 with TRBJ1-1; D gene unclear. This CDR3 comprises 15 residues. Trimming left V 1 base short and J 4 bases short, with 16 bases between. The germline V gene encodes CDR1 DFQATT and CDR2 SNEGSKA (reference sequence). The CDR3 region has the DNA TGCAGTGCTAGAGTTTTCAGTGGACGAGGCACTGAAGCTTTCTTT. Amino acids: CSARVFSGRGTEAFF.

This clonotype was seen a handful of times. The chain has TRBV28 and TRBJ1-1; D is unclear. Trimming shortened V by 4 bases and J by 0 bases, and 6 bases separated the two germline ends. The CDR3 spans 13 residues. CDR1 and CDR2 (germline): MDHEN, SYDVKM. DNA for the CDR3: TGTGCCAGCAGTTCCGGGCTGAACACTGAAGCTTTCTTT. The encoded protein is CASSSGLNTEAFF.

The count of this clonotype is one. J is TRBJ2-5 and V is TRBV11-2; D is unresolved. The CDR3 extends over 13 amino acids. Deletions cut 2 bases from V and 5 bases from J, with 9 bases between. Germline assignment: CDR1 SGHAT and CDR2 FQNNGV. Here the CDR3 reads CASSLQRVETQYF. The CDR3 DNA reads as TGTGCCAGCAGCTTACAGCGCGTTGAGACCCAGTACTTC.

The rearrangement joins TRBV6-1 to TRBJ2-1, with 12 bases that match TRBD1. The CDR3 sequence is 23 residues long. V shed 7 bases, J shed 2 bases, and the junction held 27 bases outside the gene matches. The germline CDR1 and CDR2 sequences are MNHNS and SASEGT. CDR3 amino acids: CASTRGTGGPRASGSTTYNEQFF. The DNA for the CDR3 is TGTGCCAGCACCCGAGGGACAGGGGGCCCCCGGGCTAGCGGGAGTACCACCTACAATGAGCAGTTCTTC.

The DNA for the CDR3 is TGTGCCAGCAGCGAGCAGGGCCCACTCGGGGGCTACACCTTC. This encodes CASSEQGPLGGYTF. V usage is TRBV2 and J usage is TRBJ1-2; a possible D gene is TRBD1 (5 bases). Trimming left V 6 bases short and J 8 bases short, with 19 bases between. The CDR3 is 14 residues long. In germline, CDR1 is SNHLY, CDR2 FYNNEI.

The chain recombines TRBV30 with TRBJ2-2, with a possible D match to TRBD2 (6 bases). The CDR3 length is 12 residues. V was shortened by 5 bases and J by 7 bases, with 11 bases between the two germline ends. The germline CDR1 and CDR2 sequences are GTSNPN and SVGIG (reference sequence). The CDR3 here is CAWVAGFGELFF. Written as DNA, the CDR3 is TGTGCCTGGGTGGCGGGGTTCGGGGAGCTGTTTTTT.

V and J are TRBV12-3 or TRBV12-4 and TRBJ1-2; D not resolved. The CDR3 has 13 residues. V was shortened by 5 bases and J by 2 bases, with 9 bases between the two germline ends. CDR3 bases: TGTGCCAGCAGTCATGGGCCCAACTATGGCTACACCTTC. The encoded protein is CASSHGPNYGYTF.

The V and J genes are TRBV20-1 and TRBJ1-2, with D possibly being TRBD1 (6 bases). The V gene lost 3 bases and the J gene lost 4 bases, with 15 bases spanning the gap. The germline V gene encodes CDR1 DFQATT and CDR2 SNEGSKA (reference sequence). The CDR3 spans 14 residues. CDR3 loop: CSAREDSRVYGYTF. The CDR3 nucleotides are TGCAGTGCTAGGGAGGACAGTCGAGTCTATGGCTACACCTTC.

V and J are TRBV7-6 and TRBJ1-2, with a tentative D call TRBD1 (6 bases). The CDR3 extends over 14 amino acids. CDR1 is SGHVS, CDR2 FNYEAQ, per germline. Deletions cut 1 base from V and 0 bases from J, with 6 bases between. CDR3 DNA sequence: TGTGCCAGCAGCTTAGGGACAGCTAACTATGGCTACACCTTC. Translation gives CASSLGTANYGYTF.

This clonotype showed up just a few times. The chain employs TRBV7-6 and TRBJ2-5; D is perhaps TRBD2 (6 bases). V lost 1 base and J lost 6, with 24 bases in between. The V gene's germline CDR1 is SGHVS and CDR2 FNYEAQ. CDR3 size: 18 residues. CDR3 sequence: CASSLVRGGTHGIQTQYF. DNA of the CDR3: TGTGCCAGCAGCTTAGTGCGAGGAGGGACCCACGGTATTCAGACCCAGTACTTC.

This clonotype was detected only a few times. The V gene is TRBV27, the J gene TRBJ1-1; D is ambiguous. CDR1 is MNHEY, CDR2 SMNVEV, per germline (reference sequence). This CDR3 is 13 amino acids long. Trimming cost V 3 bases and J 5 bases, with 10 bases left between them. The CDR3 loop is CASSLSGWTEAFF. The DNA of the CDR3 is TGTGCCAGCAGTTTGTCAGGCTGGACTGAAGCTTTCTTT.

This clonotype showed up just once. The chain recombines TRBV9 with TRBJ1-5, with unresolved D. With 6 bases removed from V and 0 bases from J, the gap between germline ends came to 13 bases. This CDR3 spans 15 amino acids. Germline V gives CDR1 SGDLS, CDR2 YYNGEE. CDR3 bases: TGTGCCAGCAACCCGGACGGGGATAGCAATCAGCCCCAGCATTTT. Protein: CASNPDGDSNQPQHF.

V is TRBV6-1 and J is TRBJ2-7, with 11 bases aligning to TRBD2. The CDR3 length is 14 residues. V trimming: 5 bases; J trimming: 6 bases; junction bases outside the gene matches: 6. The germline V gene has CDR1 MNHNS and CDR2 SASEGT. The chain's CDR3 is CASSPSGRTSEQYF. For the CDR3, the DNA is TGTGCCAGCAGTCCTAGCGGGAGGACCTCCGAGCAGTACTTC.